This T cell receptor (beta chain) was identified in a study of circulating CD8 cells and anti-PD-1 response in melanoma. For the study at large: Response groups: complete/partial responders versus stable/progressive non-responders.

Using around 14 ng of total RNA, TCR libraries were made with the QIAseq Immune Repertoire TCR panel. TCRdb ran MiXCR on the reads and lists one entry per CDR3 protein. The sample has 580 or so distinct CDR3 sequences, less than 9.5% seen once; the top ten hold roughly 29%. Sorting of live CD3+CD8+TCRalphabeta+ cells by PD-1 and/or TIGIT gave four subsets. This clonotype is categorized as large (0.1 to 1%). This CDR3 is 13 amino acids long. V trimming: 8 bases; J trimming: 2 bases; junction bases outside the gene matches: 2. Germline values: CDR1 LNHDA, CDR2 SQIVND (reference sequence). The sequence was obtained from a human donor with melanoma. The sample was CD8+ T cells from PBMCs, taken at baseline or after one month of anti-PD-1 therapy (not recorded which). The chain carries TRBV19 and TRBJ1-5, with TRBD1 matching over 8 bases. As DNA, the CDR3 is TGTGCCAGTCAACAGGGGGGCAATCAGCCCCAGCATTTT. Its translation is CASQQGGNQPQHF.